Below are 32 T cell receptor beta chains sequenced from a single sample in a study of shared clonotypes between healthy human individuals. Cells designated naive CD8 were CD45RO-negative and were positively selected for CCR7, with terminally differentiated effector memory CD45RA+ cells excluded. Repertoires were generated with immunoSEQ multiplex PCR, while TCRdb's copy carries only in-frame clones and drops some. The sample contains some 1,900,000 clones, about 94% of which appear only once. The specimen was naive CD8+ T cells sorted from blood. These receptors were obtained from a young man in good health.

V usage is TRBV9 and J usage is TRBJ2-1; D remains ambiguous. Germline V gene data show CDR1 as SGDLS and CDR2 as YYNGEE. Trimming stripped 7 bases from V and 10 bases from J, with 18 bases between. There are 13 residues in the CDR3. The DNA for the CDR3 is TGTGCCAGCGGAACGAGCGTCCCAGTGGAGCAGTTCTTC. Translating it yields CASGTSVPVEQFF.

The chain is built from TRBV7-6 and TRBJ1-3; D not resolved. The germline gives CDR1 SGHVS, CDR2 FNYEAQ. The CDR3 has 18 residues. Trimming took 2 bases from V and 0 from J, leaving 17 bases between them. DNA for the CDR3: TGTGCCAGCAGCTTATCAAATACGGAATCTTTCTCTGGAAACACCATATATTTT. Encoded protein: CASSLSNTESFSGNTIYF. Together with reference TRBV7-6 and TRBJ1-3, the CDR3 gives the full variable domain: GAGVSQSPRYKVTKRGQDVALRCDPISGHVSLYWYRQALGQGPEFLTYFNYEAQQDKSGLPNDRFSAERPEGSISTLTIQRTEQRDSAMYRCASSLSNTESFSGNTIYFGEGSWLTVV.

To note about this clone: In the same sample, other DNA sequences code for this CDR3. The rearrangement joins TRBV30 to TRBJ2-2; unclear D gene. The V gene lost 0 bases and the J gene lost 7 bases, with 6 bases spanning the gap. CDR3 length: 12 amino acids. Germline loops: CDR1 GTSNPN, CDR2 SVGIG (reference sequence). In DNA, the CDR3 is TGTGCCTGGAGTGTACCCGGCGGGGAGCTGTTTTTT. Its translation is CAWSVPGGELFF.

This chain connects TRBV11-2 to TRBJ1-2; D gene uncertain. Germline V gives CDR1 SGHAT, CDR2 FQNNGV. V shed 4 bases and J shed 1 base, with 10 bases lying between them. CDR3 size: 14 residues. The CDR3 DNA sequence: TGTGCCAGCAGCTCCCCCCAGGATAACTATGGCTACACCTTC. Translated, it gives CASSSPQDNYGYTF.

This clone was counted a few times. Other DNA variants within this sample encode the same CDR3. The chain combines TRBV7-9 with TRBJ1-3; D remains unclear. Germline loops: CDR1 SEHNR, CDR2 FQNEAQ (reference sequence). Trimming removed 1 base at V and 0 bases at J, with 4 bases between. The CDR3 runs to 14 residues. As DNA, the CDR3 is TGTGCCAGCAGCTTAGACAGCTCTGGAAACACCATATATTTT. Its protein product is CASSLDSSGNTIYF.

V gene TRBV15 combines with J gene TRBJ1-1; no definite D call. V was cut by 5 bases and J by 4 bases, with 14 bases left in between. This CDR3 is built from 14 residues. The germline gives CDR1 LNHNV, CDR2 YYDKDF (reference sequence). The CDR3 DNA follows: TGTGCCACCAGCGGTTCAGGAGGTTTCACTGAAGCTTTCTTT. Protein sequence: CATSGSGGFTEAFF.

The rearrangement joins TRBV10-3 to TRBJ2-7, with unresolved D. This CDR3 is built from 13 residues. Germline CDR1 and CDR2: ENHRY and SYGVKD. V was cut by 0 bases and J by 5 bases, with 8 bases left in between. The CDR3 is CAISESSLDEQYF. As DNA, the CDR3 is TGTGCCATCAGTGAGTCTAGCCTTGACGAGCAGTACTTC.

The CDR3 region has the DNA TGCAGCGTTGAAGGGGCAGGGGAAGGGTTTTACGAGCAGTACTTC. This encodes CSVEGAGEGFYEQYF. V and J are TRBV29-1 and TRBJ2-7, with a tentative D call TRBD1 (6 bases). Per the germline V gene, CDR1 is SQVTM and CDR2 is ANQGSEA. V lost 1 base and J lost 4, with 17 bases in between. The CDR3 is 15 amino acids.

The chain carries TRBV6-5 and TRBJ2-7; D possibly corresponds to TRBD1 (6 bases). CDR1 and CDR2 from the germline V gene are MNHEY and SVGAGI. Trimming left V 0 bases short and J 3 bases short, with 15 bases between. The CDR3 has 16 amino acids. The CDR3 sequence is CASSYSWTARGYEQYF. The CDR3 bases are TGTGCCAGCAGTTACTCCTGGACAGCGAGGGGCTACGAGCAGTACTTC.

The genes are TRBV5-1 and TRBJ2-7, with D maybe TRBD1 (6 bases). Germline V CDR1 and CDR2: SGHRS, YFSETQ. The CDR3 sequence is 15 residues long. V lost 0 bases, J lost 3 bases, and 13 bases lay in between. The CDR3, as DNA: TGCGCCAGCAGCTTGGCGAGTCAGGGGTTCTACGAGCAGTACTTC. This gives the protein CASSLASQGFYEQYF. Supplemented by reference TRBV5-1 and TRBJ2-7, the full variable domain reads KAGVTQTPRYLIKTRGQQVTLSCSPISGHRSVSWYQQTPGQGLQFLFEYFSETQRNKGNFPGRFSGRQFSNSRSEMNVSTLELGDSALYLCASSLASQGFYEQYFGPGTRLTVT.

Note on this clone: Other DNA sequences from this sample encode an identical CDR3 as well. The chain carries TRBV6-1 and TRBJ2-7; D gene ambiguous. The CDR3 is 12 amino acids. Germline assignment: CDR1 MNHNS and CDR2 SASEGT. The V and J ends lost 4 bases and 0 bases respectively, with 4 bases between them. The CDR3 loop is CASSGVSYEQYF. The CDR3 nucleotides read TGTGCCAGCAGTGGTGTCTCCTACGAGCAGTACTTC.

J is TRBJ1-1 and V is TRBV7-9; 10 nucleotides line up with TRBD1. The CDR3 spans 14 residues. Germline lookup yields CDR1 SEHNR and CDR2 FQNEAQ (reference sequence). V was pared by 3 bases and J by 6 bases, with 4 bases of the junction left unmatched. The CDR3 protein is CASSLGQGNAEAFF. DNA of the CDR3: TGTGCCAGCAGCTTGGGACAGGGGAATGCTGAAGCTTTCTTT.

Remarks on this clone: This sample also contains other DNA sequences that code for the same CDR3. The V call is TRBV27, the J call TRBJ1-1; tentatively, D is TRBD1 (6 bases). Trimming removed 5 bases from V and 0 bases from J, with 10 bases in between. The length of the CDR3 is 14 residues. Germline V CDR1 and CDR2: MNHEY, SMNVEV (reference sequence). The CDR3 is CASSTTGLNTEAFF. In DNA form, the CDR3 reads TGTGCCAGCAGTACGACAGGTTTGAACACTGAAGCTTTCTTT.

The V gene is TRBV9, the J gene TRBJ2-7; 8 bases match TRBD1. This CDR3 comprises 15 residues. Germline assignment: CDR1 SGDLS and CDR2 YYNGEE. The trim removed 4 bases at V and 3 bases at J, leaving 9 bases unmatched. This chain's CDR3 is CASSRAAQGGYEQYF. DNA for the CDR3: TGTGCCAGCAGCCGGGCAGCACAGGGGGGCTACGAGCAGTACTTC.

The V gene is TRBV18, the J gene TRBJ2-7; D is unresolved. Trimming stripped 3 bases from V and 8 bases from J, with 14 bases between. Germline CDR1 KGHSH, CDR2 LQKENI. The CDR3 spans 13 residues. CDR3 protein: CASSPPAVEKQYF. For the CDR3, the DNA is TGTGCCAGCTCACCCCCGGCAGTCGAAAAGCAGTACTTC.

V usage is TRBV11-2 and J usage is TRBJ1-1; 11 nucleotides match TRBD1. Per germline, CDR1 SGHAT and CDR2 FQNNGV. Unmatched junction bases numbered 7, after V lost 0 bases and J lost 10 bases. The CDR3 is 15 amino acids. CDR3 region: CASSLEPGQGVRAFF. As DNA, the CDR3 is TGTGCCAGCAGCTTAGAACCGGGACAGGGGGTGAGAGCTTTCTTT.

V gene TRBV6-5 combines with J gene TRBJ1-4; no clear D gene. This CDR3 is built from 13 residues. The ends were cut back, 5 bases at V and 7 bases at J, with 11 bases in the middle. The germline V gene has CDR1 MNHEY and CDR2 SVGAGI. CDR3 in amino acids: CASSPGPREKLFF. The CDR3 bases are TGTGCCAGCAGTCCTGGGCCGCGTGAAAAACTGTTTTTT.

This chain links TRBV5-1 with TRBJ2-3, with D possibly being TRBD1 (6 bases). CDR1 and CDR2 (germline): SGHRS, YFSETQ. Trimming took off 4 bases at V and 2 bases at J, with 20 bases between the two ends. CDR3 length equals 17 residues. The chain's CDR3 is CASSPPAGALATDTQYF. The CDR3 DNA reads as TGCGCCAGCAGCCCTCCCGCAGGGGCTCTTGCCACAGATACGCAGTATTTT. Based on the CDR3 plus reference TRBV5-1 and TRBJ2-3, the full variable domain is KAGVTQTPRYLIKTRGQQVTLSCSPISGHRSVSWYQQTPGQGLQFLFEYFSETQRNKGNFPGRFSGRQFSNSRSEMNVSTLELGDSALYLCASSPPAGALATDTQYFGPGTRLTVL.

This clone has just one count. At the DNA level, this CDR3 is encoded by other sequences in the same sample as well. The chain combines TRBV7-9 with TRBJ2-7, with D perhaps TRBD2 (6 bases). Germline CDR1 SEHNR, CDR2 FQNEAQ (reference sequence). The ends were cut back, 0 bases at V and 3 bases at J, with 9 bases in the middle. There are 14 residues in the CDR3. For the CDR3, the DNA is TGTGCCAGCAGCTTAGCGGGGGGAGGCTACGAGCAGTACTTC. This sequence encodes CASSLAGGGYEQYF.

J is TRBJ2-3 and V is TRBV10-2, with D possibly being TRBD2 (5 bases). Germline V gives CDR1 WSHSY, CDR2 SAAADI. Trimming shortened V by 0 bases and J by 2 bases, and 9 bases separated the two germline ends. The CDR3 is 15 amino acids. CDR3 nucleotides: TGCGCCAGCAGTGAGTCCTACGGGAACACAGATACGCAGTATTTT. Protein sequence: CASSESYGNTDTQYF.

The rearrangement joins TRBV5-4 to TRBJ1-5; maybe TRBD1 (6 bases). This CDR3 comprises 13 residues. Germline CDR1 reads SGHNT; CDR2 reads YYREEE (reference sequence). V gave up 4 bases and J gave up 7 bases, with 12 bases separating them. DNA of the CDR3: TGTGCCAGCAGCCGAGAGGGGGGACAGCCCCAGCATTTT. The encoded protein is CASSREGGQPQHF. Looking up the rest from reference TRBV5-4 and TRBJ1-5 gives the full variable domain: ETGVTQSPTHLIKTRGQQVTLRCSSQSGHNTVSWYQQALGQGPQFIFQYYREEENGRGNFPPRFSGLQFPNYSSELNVNALELDDSALYLCASSREGGQPQHFGDGTRLSIL.

The CDR3 DNA reads as TGTGCCAGCAGCTTGGCCGGCCACGATCCTAAGGACGAAGCTTTCTTT. Translated: CASSLAGHDPKDEAFF. V and J are TRBV5-6 and TRBJ1-1; D uncertain. Trimming cost V 0 bases and J 8 bases, with 20 bases left between them. Germline V gives CDR1 SGHDT, CDR2 YYEEEE. CDR3 length: 16 residues. The variable domain in full, completed from reference TRBV5-6 and TRBJ1-1, reads DAGVTQSPTHLIKTRGQQVTLRCSPKSGHDTVSWYQQALGQGPQFIFQYYEEEERQRGNFPDRFSGHQFPNYSSELNVNALLLGDSALYLCASSLAGHDPKDEAFFGQGTRLTVV.

The chain uses TRBV5-8 and TRBJ1-1, with TRBD1 as a possible D gene (6 bases). CDR1 is SGHTS and CDR2 is YDEGEE in the germline V gene. The V gene lost 1 base and the J gene lost 8 bases, with 24 bases spanning the gap. This CDR3 spans 17 amino acids. CDR3 nucleotides: TGTGCCAGCAGCTTGAGTAATAGGGACACCTTTAGGAGAGAAGCTTTCTTT. Translation: CASSLSNRDTFRREAFF. Full variable domain (rest looked up from reference TRBV5-8 and TRBJ1-1): EAGVTQSPTHLIKTRGQQATLRCSPISGHTSVYWYQQALGLGLQFLLWYDEGEERNRGNFPPRFSGRQFPNYSSELNVNALELEDSALYLCASSLSNRDTFRREAFFGQGTRLTVV.

The chain carries TRBV5-1 and TRBJ2-1, with 14 bases identical to TRBD2. Losses at the gene ends were 4 bases for V and 2 bases for J; bases not matched to a gene: 2. The CDR3 extends over 16 amino acids. CDR1 is SGHRS, CDR2 YFSETQ, per germline. CDR3 amino acids: CASSEGLAGAYNEQFF. CDR3 DNA sequence: TGCGCCAGCAGCGAGGGACTAGCGGGAGCCTACAATGAGCAGTTCTTC.

The chain has TRBV28 and TRBJ2-5, with D perhaps TRBD2 (5 bases). Germline V gives CDR1 MDHEN, CDR2 SYDVKM. V was pared by 5 bases and J by 5 bases, with 18 bases between. The CDR3 covers 15 residues. CDR3 DNA sequence: TGTGCCAGCAGTCTGCTAGGGTCCCCGGGGGAGACCCAGTACTTC. Translation: CASSLLGSPGETQYF.

V usage is TRBV4-1 and J usage is TRBJ1-2; D is perhaps TRBD1 (5 bases). The CDR3 totals 15 residues. CDR1 and CDR2 (germline): MGHRA, YSYEKL. Deletions cut 2 bases from V and 4 bases from J, with 14 bases between. For the CDR3, the DNA is TGCGCCAGCAGCCAAACTGACAGCAATCGCTATGGCTACACCTTC. This gives the protein CASSQTDSNRYGYTF.

Turning to this clone: This sample also contains other DNA sequences that code for the same CDR3. CDR3 in amino acids: CASSQDRLAHEQYF. In nucleotides, the CDR3 is TGCGCCAGCAGCCAAGACCGACTAGCTCACGAGCAGTACTTC. The chain uses TRBV4-3 and TRBJ2-7; 7 bases are a match to TRBD2. V was clipped by 0 bases and J by 5 bases; unmatched bases: 4. CDR3 length equals 14 residues. Germline lookup yields CDR1 LGHNA and CDR2 YSLEER.

This chain uses TRBV27 with TRBJ1-6, with a weak D call TRBD1 (5 bases). The CDR3 has 14 amino acids. Germline CDR1 and CDR2: MNHEY and SMNVEV (reference sequence). The V and J ends lost 6 bases and 8 bases respectively, with 14 bases between them. The CDR3 sequence is CASRGGSSYSPLHF. CDR3 in DNA: TGTGCCAGCAGGGGGGGTTCGAGTTATTCACCCCTCCACTTT.

In DNA, the CDR3 is TGTGCCAGCAGCCGGGGACTAGTCTACAATGAGCAGTTCTTC. Translating it yields CASSRGLVYNEQFF. The chain recombines TRBV5-6 with TRBJ2-1, with 8 bases identical to TRBD2. J lost 3 bases, V lost 4 bases, and 3 bases had no gene match. CDR3 size: 14 residues. CDR1 SGHDT and CDR2 YYEEEE come from the germline V gene.

This chain connects TRBV30 to TRBJ2-2; D not resolved. V was clipped by 1 base and J by 3 bases, with 9 bases between them. The CDR3 has 14 amino acids. From germline, CDR1 is GTSNPN and CDR2 SVGIG (reference sequence). As DNA, the CDR3 is TGTGCCTGGAGTGGGCTAACGGACACCGGGGAGCTGTTTTTT. Encoded protein: CAWSGLTDTGELFF.

The rearrangement links TRBV13 to TRBJ1-2; TRBD1 agrees at 7 bases. V was pared by 5 bases and J by 6 bases, with 6 bases of the junction left unmatched. The CDR3 covers 13 residues. CDR1 and CDR2 from the germline V gene are PRHDT and FYEKMQ (reference sequence). CDR3 in amino acids: CASSVAGGDGYTF. CDR3 in DNA: TGTGCCAGCAGCGTGGCAGGGGGGGATGGCTACACCTTC.

The J gene is TRBJ1-1, the V gene TRBV19, with 7 positions matching TRBD1. Looked up from germline, CDR1 is LNHDA and CDR2 is SQIVND (reference sequence). V trimming: 5 bases; J trimming: 4 bases; junction bases outside the gene matches: 10. The CDR3 extends over 15 amino acids. CDR3 protein: CASSLHSGGITEAFF. The DNA of the CDR3 is TGTGCCAGTAGTCTCCACTCAGGGGGGATCACTGAAGCTTTCTTT.